These 7 T cell receptor beta chains came from one sample sequenced in a study of cytomegalovirus exposure and HLA in healthy donors. Primers included in the PCR were 60 Vbeta and 13 Jbeta primers. Here immunoSEQ multiplex PCR was the method, and the copy in TCRdb shows in-frame clones only, minus some. Among about 180,000 clones listed, 81% were seen once. Specimen: PBMCs. These receptor sequences come from a woman in her 30s in good health and CMV-seronegative.

As to this clone: The junction departs from germline at one end; a sequencing error may be responsible. V usage is TRBV15 and J usage is TRBJ2-1; D not resolved. The germline gives CDR1 LNHNV, CDR2 YYDKDF (reference sequence). The CDR3 is made up of 13 amino acids. The CDR3 bases are TGTGCCACCAACAGAGTCACGGGCAATGAGCAGTTCTTC. As protein: CATNRVTGNEQFF.

CDR3 sequence (DNA): TGTGCCAGCAGTTTAAAACGACTAGCGGGGAAGAACTCCTACGAGCAGTACTTC. Residues: CASSLKRLAGKNSYEQYF. The gene calls are TRBV27 and TRBJ2-7; 11 nucleotides align to TRBD2. With 2 bases clipped from V and 0 bases from J, the junction kept 9 bases outside the gene matches. From germline, CDR1 is MNHEY and CDR2 SMNVEV (reference sequence). The CDR3 runs 18 residues.

The V gene is TRBV14, the J gene TRBJ1-4; D perhaps matches TRBD1 (5 bases). The ends were cut back, 0 bases at V and 8 bases at J, with 13 bases in the middle. This CDR3 comprises 15 residues. Germline CDR1 is SGHDN and CDR2 is FVKESK. Written as DNA, the CDR3 is TGTGCCAGCAGCCAAGATTACGGGGGAGGGGAAAAACTGTTTTTT. The encoded protein is CASSQDYGGGEKLFF.

This clone was counted a single time. The V and J genes are TRBV7-2 and TRBJ1-2; D not certain. With 4 bases removed from V and 8 bases from J, the gap between germline ends came to 17 bases. CDR1 is SGHTA and CDR2 is FQGNSA in the germline V gene. This CDR3 is built from 14 residues. The CDR3 protein is CASSWEELARGYTF. The CDR3 DNA reads as TGTGCCAGCAGCTGGGAGGAACTTGCAAGAGGCTACACCTTC.

The chain has TRBV19 and TRBJ2-7; 7 positions agree with TRBD1. The CDR3 covers 16 residues. The germline gives CDR1 LNHDA, CDR2 SQIVND (reference sequence). V shed 0 bases and J 0 bases; nucleotides not matched to a gene: 5. The CDR3 loop is CASSIDPGQNSYEQYF. The CDR3 DNA reads as TGTGCCAGTAGTATAGACCCGGGACAGAACTCCTACGAGCAGTACTTC. The whole variable domain, remainder taken from reference TRBV19 and TRBJ2-7, is DGGITQSPKYLFRKEGQNVTLSCEQNLNHDAMYWYRQDPGQGLRLIYYSQIVNDFQKGDIAEGYSVSREKKESFPLTVTSAQKNPTAFYLCASSIDPGQNSYEQYFGPGTRLTVT.

The chain is built from TRBV6-4 and TRBJ2-1; maybe TRBD2 (6 bases). This CDR3 contains 13 residues. The V gene lost 6 bases and the J gene lost 9 bases, with 15 bases spanning the gap. Germline V gene data show CDR1 as MRHNA and CDR2 as SNTAGT. CDR3 in DNA: TGTGCCAGCAGCGCCACACTAGCCGGTGAGCAGTTCTTC. It specifies CASSATLAGEQFF.

This clone was counted once. This chain links TRBV2 with TRBJ2-7, with 12 bases identical to TRBD1. The CDR3 covers 14 residues. Unmatched junction bases numbered 5, after V lost 7 bases and J lost 4 bases. Germline CDR1 is SNHLY and CDR2 is FYNNEI. CDR3 residues: CASMRDRGRYEQYF. The CDR3 DNA follows: TGTGCCAGCATGCGGGACAGGGGGCGTTACGAGCAGTACTTC. The entire variable domain, with the rest obtained from reference TRBV2 and TRBJ2-7, is as follows: EPEVTQTPSHQVTQMGQEVILRCVPISNHLYFYWYRQILGQKVEFLVSFYNNEISEKSEIFDDQFSVERPDGSNFTLKIRSTKLEDSAMYFCASMRDRGRYEQYFGPGTRLTVT.